The 29 T cell receptor beta chains presented below share a single source sample, sequenced in a study of shared clonotypes between healthy human individuals. The protocol was immunoSEQ multiplex PCR, while the TCRdb copy is restricted to in-frame clones and leaves out a portion. The table has over a million clones, about 84% seen once. Sequencing used memory CD4+ T cells from PBMCs. Sample subset: CD45RA-negative fraction. All receptors come from a young man in good health. Some clones in this sample may be carry-over from other donors' samples.

Points on this clone: Other nucleotide sequences in the sample specify the same CDR3. V gene TRBV5-1 combines with J gene TRBJ2-3; 8 bases align to TRBD2. CDR1 is SGHRS and CDR2 is YFSETQ in the germline V gene. V gave up 0 bases and J gave up 5 bases; unmatched junction bases: 2. The CDR3 has 14 amino acids. The CDR3 bases are TGCGCCAGCAGCTTGGCCGCGGGGGGAGATACGCAGTATTTT. It is translated as CASSLAAGGDTQYF.

The rearrangement links TRBV7-6 to TRBJ2-1, with 7 bases that match TRBD1. The CDR3 has 17 residues. The V segment lost 1 base and the J segment 5 bases; nucleotides outside the gene matches: 11. Per the germline V gene, CDR1 is SGHVS and CDR2 is FNYEAQ. The CDR3 sequence is CASSLVGFGTVDNEQFF. In nucleotides, the CDR3 is TGTGCCAGCAGCTTAGTAGGATTCGGGACAGTAGACAATGAGCAGTTCTTC. The entire variable domain, with the rest obtained from reference TRBV7-6 and TRBJ2-1, is as follows: GAGVSQSPRYKVTKRGQDVALRCDPISGHVSLYWYRQALGQGPEFLTYFNYEAQQDKSGLPNDRFSAERPEGSISTLTIQRTEQRDSAMYRCASSLVGFGTVDNEQFFGPGTRLTVL.

The chain carries TRBV10-3 and TRBJ1-2; the match to TRBD1 covers 7 bases. The CDR3 spans 13 residues. Germline V gene lookup returns CDR1 ENHRY and CDR2 SYGVKD. With 5 bases clipped from V and 3 bases from J, the junction kept 3 bases outside the gene matches. The CDR3 DNA is TGTGCCATCAGTCCGGGACAGTACTATGGCTACACCTTC. Translation gives CAISPGQYYGYTF.

In this sample, this clone turned up once. The chain combines TRBV5-1 with TRBJ2-7, with 11 positions matching TRBD1. Looked up from germline, CDR1 is SGHRS and CDR2 is YFSETQ. This CDR3 region has 16 residues. V lost 3 bases, J lost 4 bases, and 9 bases stayed unmatched. The CDR3 DNA follows: TGCGCCAGCAGCTCGAATGGACAGGGGGCGAATTACGAGCAGTACTTC. This encodes CASSSNGQGANYEQYF.

The genes are TRBV28 and TRBJ2-2, with 9 bases aligning to TRBD1. There are 16 residues in the CDR3. V was clipped by 2 bases and J by 7 bases; unmatched bases: 8. Germline CDR1 MDHEN, CDR2 SYDVKM. The CDR3 loop is CASSLMGQGFGGELFF. The CDR3, as DNA: TGTGCCAGCAGTTTAATGGGACAGGGATTTGGCGGGGAGCTGTTTTTT. The entire variable domain, with the rest obtained from reference TRBV28 and TRBJ2-2, is as follows: DVKVTQSSRYLVKRTGEKVFLECVQDMDHENMFWYRQDPGLGLRLIYFSYDVKMKEKGDIPEGYSVSREKKERFSLILESASTNQTSMYLCASSLMGQGFGGELFFGEGSRLTVL.

There are a few counts of this clone. The chain couples TRBV28 to TRBJ1-5; D possibly corresponds to TRBD1 (5 bases). This CDR3 contains 15 residues. The V gene lost 6 bases and the J gene lost 3 bases, with 15 bases spanning the gap. CDR1 is MDHEN, CDR2 SYDVKM, per germline. This CDR3 reads CASRYEGRLNQPQHF. The CDR3 region has the DNA TGTGCCAGCAGGTATGAGGGACGGCTCAATCAGCCCCAGCATTTT.

This clone was observed a handful of times. V usage is TRBV5-1 and J usage is TRBJ1-1; 7 bases agree with TRBD1. The junction had 16 bases not matched to a gene; V was cut back by 9 bases and J by 2 bases. Germline lookup yields CDR1 SGHRS and CDR2 YFSETQ. The CDR3 has 16 amino acids. The CDR3: CATPPRTGEDNTEAFF. The CDR3 nucleotides are TGCGCCACCCCCCCGCGAACAGGGGAGGACAACACTGAAGCTTTCTTT. Full variable domain (outside the CDR3, taken from reference TRBV5-1 and TRBJ1-1): KAGVTQTPRYLIKTRGQQVTLSCSPISGHRSVSWYQQTPGQGLQFLFEYFSETQRNKGNFPGRFSGRQFSNSRSEMNVSTLELGDSALYLCATPPRTGEDNTEAFFGQGTRLTVV.

V usage is TRBV5-1 and J usage is TRBJ2-7, with D perhaps TRBD1 or TRBD2 (5 bases each). V was pared by 3 bases and J by 7 bases, with 14 bases between. The CDR3 extends over 13 amino acids. Germline V gene data show CDR1 as SGHRS and CDR2 as YFSETQ. This CDR3 is CASSWGPGGEQYF. The CDR3 DNA is TGCGCCAGCAGCTGGGGACCTGGGGGTGAGCAGTACTTC.

The rearrangement uses TRBV5-1 and TRBJ2-7; a weak D match, TRBD1 (6 bases). CDR3 length: 15 residues. CDR1 and CDR2 (germline): SGHRS, YFSETQ. Trimming cost V 4 bases and J 2 bases, with 16 bases left between them. CDR3 in DNA: TGCGCCAGCAGCCGGACGGCAGGGGCCCCCTACGAGCAGTACTTC. Amino acids: CASSRTAGAPYEQYF.

Written as DNA, the CDR3 is TGTGCCAGCAGCGTAGGGGTTCAAGGGGCTGAGACCCAGTACTTC. Protein sequence: CASSVGVQGAETQYF. The genes are TRBV9 and TRBJ2-5, with a possible D match to TRBD1 (5 bases). Trimming cost V 0 bases and J 5 bases, with 14 bases left between them. CDR3 length equals 15 residues. Germline CDR1 is SGDLS and CDR2 is YYNGEE.

The J gene is TRBJ2-1, the V gene TRBV7-9, with D maybe TRBD2 (6 bases). The V gene's germline CDR1 is SEHNR and CDR2 FQNEAQ (reference sequence). The CDR3 consists of 14 residues. V dropped 2 bases and J dropped 6 bases, with 11 bases sitting between them. The CDR3 region has the DNA TGTGCCAGCAGCTTATACCAGGGAGGCAATGAGCAGTTCTTC. It yields the protein CASSLYQGGNEQFF.

This clone was found a few times. The chain joins TRBV5-1 to TRBJ1-3; 7 bases line up with TRBD1. The germline V gene encodes CDR1 SGHRS and CDR2 YFSETQ. Trimming at V came to 3 bases and at J to 0 bases, leaving 6 bases not matched to a gene. The CDR3 extends over 16 amino acids. CDR3 bases: TGCGCCAGCAGCTCCCGGGACAGCACCTCTGGAAACACCATATATTTT. It yields the protein CASSSRDSTSGNTIYF.

The chain has TRBV2 and TRBJ1-2; D unresolved. The CDR3 has 12 residues. Germline V gene sequence: CDR1 SNHLY, CDR2 FYNNEI. V was clipped by 6 bases and J by 1 base, with 6 bases between them. The CDR3 DNA sequence: TGTGCCAGCAGCGTATTTAACTATGGCTACACCTTC. Its protein product is CASSVFNYGYTF.

The V call is TRBV6-1, the J call TRBJ2-1; D gene ambiguous. V was cut by 7 bases and J by 4 bases, with 11 bases left in between. Germline V gene lookup returns CDR1 MNHNS and CDR2 SASEGT. The CDR3 loop spans 13 amino acids. CDR3 nucleotide sequence: TGTGCCAGCAAGACGAAGGGATACAATGAGCAGTTCTTC. Protein product: CASKTKGYNEQFF.

The chain employs TRBV7-2 and TRBJ2-7; 13 positions agree with TRBD2. V shed 4 bases, J shed 2 bases, and the junction held 11 bases outside the gene matches. The germline gives CDR1 SGHTA, CDR2 FQGNSA. The CDR3 extends over 18 amino acids. CDR3 in amino acids: CASSSRTSGSVGTYEQYF. Here the CDR3 DNA reads TGTGCCAGCAGCTCCAGGACTAGCGGGAGCGTCGGGACCTACGAGCAGTACTTC. Drawing the rest from reference TRBV7-2 and TRBJ2-7, the complete variable domain is GAGVSQSPSNKVTEKGKDVELRCDPISGHTALYWYRQSLGQGLEFLIYFQGNSAPDKSGLPSDRFSAERTGGSVSTLTIQRTQQEDSAVYLCASSSRTSGSVGTYEQYFGPGTRLTVT.

Here the CDR3 DNA reads TGTGCCAGCAGCGAACGCTCGAGCAGTTTAAATGGCTACACCTTC. Translating gives CASSERSSSLNGYTF. This chain links TRBV2 with TRBJ1-2; unclear D gene. This CDR3 contains 15 residues. V lost 6 bases and J lost 6, with 20 bases in between. CDR1 SNHLY and CDR2 FYNNEI come from the germline V gene.

J is TRBJ2-5 and V is TRBV6-5; no reliable D call. This CDR3 spans 13 amino acids. The germline V gene encodes CDR1 MNHEY and CDR2 SVGAGI. Between the trimmed V and J ends, which lost 5 bases and 7 bases, there was a span of 14 bases. CDR3 loop: CASSTLEGGTQYF. In nucleotides, the CDR3 is TGTGCCAGCAGTACCCTTGAAGGTGGGACCCAGTACTTC.

The chain links TRBV5-6 to TRBJ2-7; 7 nucleotides match TRBD1. Germline lookup yields CDR1 SGHDT and CDR2 YYEEEE. Unmatched junction bases numbered 13, after V lost 8 bases and J lost 2 bases. The length of the CDR3 is 15 residues. CDR3 DNA: TGTGCCAGTAGCCTCCCCACAGGGGTAGCCTACGAGCAGTACTTC. Its protein product is CASSLPTGVAYEQYF.

The CDR3 region is CASSLDPGTPLHF. The CDR3 bases are TGTGCCAGCAGCTTAGACCCCGGGACACCCCTCCACTTT. The rearrangement links TRBV7-2 to TRBJ1-6; D uncertain. The germline gives CDR1 SGHTA, CDR2 FQGNSA. The CDR3 is 13 amino acids. V was cut by 1 base and J by 11 bases, with 9 bases left in between. Filled out from reference TRBV7-2 and TRBJ1-6, the complete variable domain reads GAGVSQSPSNKVTEKGKDVELRCDPISGHTALYWYRQSLGQGLEFLIYFQGNSAPDKSGLPSDRFSAERTGGSVSTLTIQRTQQEDSAVYLCASSLDPGTPLHFGNGTRLTVT.

This clone is deemed medium-sized. Other DNA variants within this sample encode the same CDR3. V is TRBV6-6 and J is TRBJ1-1, with 8 bases fitting TRBD1. Germline V gene sequence: CDR1 MNHNY, CDR2 SVGAGI (reference sequence). There are 15 residues in the CDR3. Losses at the gene ends were 2 bases for V and 5 bases for J; bases not matched to a gene: 7. The DNA of the CDR3 is TGTGCCAGCAGTTACGACCGGGACAGGTCTACTGAAGCTTTCTTT. Its translation: CASSYDRDRSTEAFF.

This sequence joins TRBV11-2 and TRBJ1-2, with 9 bases matching TRBD1. Germline lookup yields CDR1 SGHAT and CDR2 FQNNGV. V dropped 3 bases and J dropped 3; count of bases not matched to a gene: 5. This CDR3 contains 15 residues. DNA for the CDR3: TGTGCCAGCAGCTTTAGCCGGACAGGGGACTATGGCTACACCTTC. As protein: CASSFSRTGDYGYTF.

This clone is a singleton in its sample. A clone one base away is much larger, so this may be a read error. CDR3 in DNA: TGTGCCAGCAGCGCAGGGACAGATACGCAGTATTTT. Translated: CASSAGTDTQYF. The chain links TRBV27 to TRBJ2-3; the D gene is possibly TRBD1 (5 bases). Germline lookup yields CDR1 MNHEY and CDR2 SMNVEV (reference sequence). This CDR3 has 12 residues. Deletions cut 6 bases from V and 3 bases from J, with 7 bases between.

This clone was picked up one time. The J gene is TRBJ1-5, the V gene TRBV6-6; a weak D match, TRBD1 (5 bases). The CDR3 length is 14 residues. V lost 7 bases to trimming and J lost 1 base, with 11 bases between them. The V gene's germline CDR1 is MNHNY and CDR2 SVGAGI (reference sequence). The CDR3 region is CASTLQGSNQPQHF. The CDR3 DNA reads as TGTGCCAGCACCCTCCAGGGAAGCAATCAGCCCCAGCATTTT.

CDR3 sequence reads: CASGFTTGVGYTF. The DNA for the CDR3 is TGTGCCAGCGGATTTACGACAGGGGTAGGCTACACCTTC. The chain combines TRBV6-6 with TRBJ1-2; 8 nucleotides match TRBD1. This CDR3 contains 13 residues. V lost 8 bases, J lost 8 bases, and 10 bases stayed unmatched. Germline V gives CDR1 MNHNY, CDR2 SVGAGI (reference sequence).

The chain is built from TRBV6-4 and TRBJ2-5; TRBD1 agrees at 8 bases. V lost 7 bases to trimming and J lost 4 bases; unmatched junction nucleotides: 8. The CDR3 has 14 amino acids. Germline V CDR1 and CDR2: MRHNA, SNTAGT. As DNA, the CDR3 is TGTGCCAGCATTCGACAGGGGCCGGGAGAGACCCAGTACTTC. Translation: CASIRQGPGETQYF.

The genes are TRBV6-5 and TRBJ1-1, with D possibly TRBD1 on 6 matching bases. The germline V gene encodes CDR1 MNHEY and CDR2 SVGAGI. CDR3 length: 14 residues. V was cut by 0 bases and J by 5 bases, with 10 bases left in between. The CDR3 DNA sequence: TGTGCCAGCAGTTACTCAGGGGGGACGACTGAAGCTTTCTTT. Translation: CASSYSGGTTEAFF.

The CDR3 loop is CASSLREPGLAGAREQYF. The CDR3, as DNA: TGTGCCAGCAGCTTAAGGGAACCGGGACTAGCGGGAGCGCGGGAGCAGTACTTC. This chain joins TRBV7-7 and TRBJ2-7; 14 bases are a match to TRBD2. With 2 bases clipped from V and 7 bases from J, the junction kept 13 bases outside the gene matches. The germline gives CDR1 SSHAT, CDR2 FNYEAQ (reference sequence). The CDR3 has 18 residues.

V and J are TRBV5-5 and TRBJ1-1; 7 bases map to TRBD1. Looked up from germline, CDR1 is SGHKS and CDR2 is YYEKEE (reference sequence). The CDR3 is 18 residues long. V was clipped by 2 bases and J by 0 bases; unmatched bases: 13. In DNA form, the CDR3 reads TGTGCCAGCAGCTTTCGACAGGGAGGAATGGGGATGAACACTGAAGCTTTCTTT. Translating gives CASSFRQGGMGMNTEAFF. The complete variable domain, with remaining parts taken from reference TRBV5-5 and TRBJ1-1, reads DAGVTQSPTHLIKTRGQQVTLRCSPISGHKSVSWYQQVLGQGPQFIFQYYEKEERGRGNFPDRFSARQFPNYSSELNVNALLLGDSALYLCASSFRQGGMGMNTEAFFGQGTRLTVV.

This clone was detected only once. The V call is TRBV15, the J call TRBJ2-1; possible D gene TRBD1, 6 bases. The CDR3 runs 15 residues. V shed 0 bases and J shed 7 bases, with 13 bases lying between them. CDR1 and CDR2 from the germline V gene are LNHNV and YYDKDF (reference sequence). The CDR3 protein is CATSRDDAGANEQFF. DNA of the CDR3: TGTGCCACCAGCAGAGATGATGCAGGGGCGAATGAGCAGTTCTTC.